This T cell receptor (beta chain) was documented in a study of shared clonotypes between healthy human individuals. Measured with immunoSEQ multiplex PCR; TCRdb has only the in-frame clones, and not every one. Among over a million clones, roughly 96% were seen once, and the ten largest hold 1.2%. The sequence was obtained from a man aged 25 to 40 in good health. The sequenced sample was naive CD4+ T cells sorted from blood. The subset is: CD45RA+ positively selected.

The CDR3 sequence: CASTGFGGELFF. The CDR3 DNA reads TGTGCCAGCACAGGGTTCGGCGGGGAGCTGTTTTTT. This chain connects TRBV28 to TRBJ2-2, with D possibly being TRBD1 (5 bases). This CDR3 comprises 12 residues. Germline V gene sequence: CDR1 MDHEN, CDR2 SYDVKM. V gave up 7 bases and J gave up 7 bases, with 10 bases separating them.